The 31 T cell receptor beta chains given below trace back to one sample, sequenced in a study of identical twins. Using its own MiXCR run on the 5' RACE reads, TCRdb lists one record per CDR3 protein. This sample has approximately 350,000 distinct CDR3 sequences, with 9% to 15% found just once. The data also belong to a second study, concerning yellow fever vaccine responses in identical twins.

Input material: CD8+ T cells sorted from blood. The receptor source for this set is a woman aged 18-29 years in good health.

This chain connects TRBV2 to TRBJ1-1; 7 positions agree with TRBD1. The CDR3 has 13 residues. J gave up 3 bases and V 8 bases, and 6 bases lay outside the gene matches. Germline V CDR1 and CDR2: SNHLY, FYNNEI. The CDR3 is CASRDSIYTEAFF. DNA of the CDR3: TGTGCCAGCCGGGACAGCATATACACTGAAGCTTTCTTT.

The CDR3 here is CASSLDGLGYEQYF. Written as DNA, the CDR3 is TGTGCCAGCAGCTTGGATGGACTCGGCTACGAGCAGTACTTC. The rearrangement links TRBV5-5 to TRBJ2-7, with D possibly being TRBD2 (5 bases). CDR1 SGHKS and CDR2 YYEKEE come from the germline V gene (reference sequence). The CDR3 totals 14 residues. V was cut by 0 bases and J by 3 bases, with 10 bases left in between.

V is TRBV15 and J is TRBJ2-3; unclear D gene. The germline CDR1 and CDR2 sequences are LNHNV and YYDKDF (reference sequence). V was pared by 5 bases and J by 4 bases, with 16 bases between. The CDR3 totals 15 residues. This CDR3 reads CATSLGTLSADTQYF. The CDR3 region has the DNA TGTGCCACCAGCCTCGGAACCCTTTCCGCAGATACGCAGTATTTT.

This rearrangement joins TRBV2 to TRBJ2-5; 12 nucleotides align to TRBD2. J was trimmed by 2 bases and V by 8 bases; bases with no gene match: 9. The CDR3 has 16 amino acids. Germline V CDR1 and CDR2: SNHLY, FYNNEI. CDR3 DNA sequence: TGTGCCAGCTATCAGACTAGCGGGGGAACTCAAGAGACCCAGTACTTC. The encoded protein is CASYQTSGGTQETQYF.

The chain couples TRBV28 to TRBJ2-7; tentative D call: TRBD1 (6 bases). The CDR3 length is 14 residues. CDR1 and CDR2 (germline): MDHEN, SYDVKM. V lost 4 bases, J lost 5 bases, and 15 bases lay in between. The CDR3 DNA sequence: TGTGCCAGCAGTTCCCCGACAGGAGGTAACGAGCAGTACGTC. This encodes CASSSPTGGNEQYV.

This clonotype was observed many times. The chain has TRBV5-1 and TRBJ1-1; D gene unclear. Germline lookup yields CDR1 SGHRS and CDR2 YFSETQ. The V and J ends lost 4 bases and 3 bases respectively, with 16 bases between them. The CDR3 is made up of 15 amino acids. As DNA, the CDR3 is TGCGCCAGCAGCCCCAGGACCTTGAGGGACACTGAAGCTTTCTTT. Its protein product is CASSPRTLRDTEAFF.

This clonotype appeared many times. DNA for the CDR3: TGCAGCGTGGGGGGTGGTGGAGATGGCTACACCTTC. This gives the protein CSVGGGGDGYTF. The chain joins TRBV29-1 to TRBJ1-2, with a tentative D call TRBD1 (5 bases). This CDR3 region has 12 residues. CDR1 is SQVTM and CDR2 is ANQGSEA in the germline V gene. The ends were cut back, 6 bases at V and 6 bases at J, with 14 bases in the middle.

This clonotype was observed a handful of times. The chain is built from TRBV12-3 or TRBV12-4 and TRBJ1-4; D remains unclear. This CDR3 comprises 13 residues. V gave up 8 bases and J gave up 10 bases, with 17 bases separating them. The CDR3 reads CASSAEGARKLFF. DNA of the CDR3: TGTGCCAGCTCGGCTGAGGGTGCCCGAAAACTGTTTTTT.

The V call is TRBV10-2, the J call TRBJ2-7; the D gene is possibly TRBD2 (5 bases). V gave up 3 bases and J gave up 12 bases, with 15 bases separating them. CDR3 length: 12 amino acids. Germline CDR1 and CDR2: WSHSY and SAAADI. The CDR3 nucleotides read TGCGCCAGCAGTGACACCCCGGGGTGGCTGTACGTC. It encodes CASSDTPGWLYV.

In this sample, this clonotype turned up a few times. CDR3 DNA sequence: TGTGCCAGCAGCGCGAATAGCGGGAGAGCGACAGATACGCAGTATTTT. Amino acid sequence: CASSANSGRATDTQYF. The rearrangement links TRBV9 to TRBJ2-3; TRBD2 agrees at 9 bases. Germline lookup yields CDR1 SGDLS and CDR2 YYNGEE. The ends lost 3 bases at V and 3 bases at J; junction bases unmatched: 8. The CDR3 is 16 amino acids.

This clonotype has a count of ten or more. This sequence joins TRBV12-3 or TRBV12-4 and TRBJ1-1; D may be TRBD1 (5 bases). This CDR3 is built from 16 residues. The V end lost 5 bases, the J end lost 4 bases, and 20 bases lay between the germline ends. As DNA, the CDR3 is TGTGCCAGCAGTCTCTCCGCAGGGTTTATGGGCACTGAAGCTTTCTTT. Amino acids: CASSLSAGFMGTEAFF.

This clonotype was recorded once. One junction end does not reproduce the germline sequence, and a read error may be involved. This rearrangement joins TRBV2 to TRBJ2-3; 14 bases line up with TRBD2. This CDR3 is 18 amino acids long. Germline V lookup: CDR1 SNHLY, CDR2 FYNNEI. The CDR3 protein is CAISFGTSGGPSTDTQYF. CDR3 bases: TGTGCCATCAGTTTTGGGACTAGCGGGGGACCTAGCACAGATACGCAGTATTTT.

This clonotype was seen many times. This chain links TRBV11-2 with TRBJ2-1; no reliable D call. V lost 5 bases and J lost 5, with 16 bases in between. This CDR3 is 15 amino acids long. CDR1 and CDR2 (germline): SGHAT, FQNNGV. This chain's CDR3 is CASSPGWLVDNEQFF. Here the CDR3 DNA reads TGTGCCAGCAGCCCCGGATGGCTAGTTGACAATGAGCAGTTCTTC.

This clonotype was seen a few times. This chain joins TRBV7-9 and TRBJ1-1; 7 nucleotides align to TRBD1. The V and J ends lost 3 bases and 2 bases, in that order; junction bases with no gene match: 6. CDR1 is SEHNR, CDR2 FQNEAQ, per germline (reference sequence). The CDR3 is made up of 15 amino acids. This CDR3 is CASSLPQGSNTEAFF. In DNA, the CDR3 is TGTGCCAGCAGCTTGCCACAGGGGAGTAACACTGAAGCTTTCTTT.

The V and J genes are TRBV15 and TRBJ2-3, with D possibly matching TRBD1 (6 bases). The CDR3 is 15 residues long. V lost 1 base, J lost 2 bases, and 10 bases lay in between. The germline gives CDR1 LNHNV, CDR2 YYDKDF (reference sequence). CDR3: CATSRVRGHTDTQYF. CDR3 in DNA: TGTGCCACCAGCAGAGTCAGGGGACACACAGATACGCAGTATTTT.

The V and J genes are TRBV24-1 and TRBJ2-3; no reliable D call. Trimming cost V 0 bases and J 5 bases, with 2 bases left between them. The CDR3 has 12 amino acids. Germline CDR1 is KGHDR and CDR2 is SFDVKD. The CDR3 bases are TGTGCCACCAGTGATTTGGGAGATACGCAGTATTTT. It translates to CATSDLGDTQYF.

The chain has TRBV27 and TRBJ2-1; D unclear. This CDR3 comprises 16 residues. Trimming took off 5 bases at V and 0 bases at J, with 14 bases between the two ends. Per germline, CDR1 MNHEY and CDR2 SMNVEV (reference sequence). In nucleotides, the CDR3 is TGTGCCAGCAGTGCCCTAGGCCGCCTCTCCTACAATGAGCAGTTCTTC. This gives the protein CASSALGRLSYNEQFF.

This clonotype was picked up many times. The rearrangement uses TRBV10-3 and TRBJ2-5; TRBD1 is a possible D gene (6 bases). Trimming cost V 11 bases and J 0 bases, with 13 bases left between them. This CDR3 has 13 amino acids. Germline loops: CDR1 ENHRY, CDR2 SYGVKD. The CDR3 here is CAARDKYQETQYF. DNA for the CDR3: TGTGCCGCCCGGGACAAATACCAAGAGACCCAGTACTTC.

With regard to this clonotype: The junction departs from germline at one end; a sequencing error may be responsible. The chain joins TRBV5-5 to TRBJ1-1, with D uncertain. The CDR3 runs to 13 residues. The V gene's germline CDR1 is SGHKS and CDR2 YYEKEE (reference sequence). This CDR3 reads CASGLDGNTEAFF. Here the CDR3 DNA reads TGTGCCAGCGGCTTGGACGGTAACACTGAAGCTTTCTTT.

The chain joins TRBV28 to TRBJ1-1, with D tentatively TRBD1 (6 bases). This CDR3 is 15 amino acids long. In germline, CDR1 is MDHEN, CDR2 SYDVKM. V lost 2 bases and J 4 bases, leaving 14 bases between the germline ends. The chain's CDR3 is CASSLEGGWGTEAFF. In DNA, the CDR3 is TGTGCCAGCAGTTTAGAGGGGGGATGGGGCACTGAAGCTTTCTTT.

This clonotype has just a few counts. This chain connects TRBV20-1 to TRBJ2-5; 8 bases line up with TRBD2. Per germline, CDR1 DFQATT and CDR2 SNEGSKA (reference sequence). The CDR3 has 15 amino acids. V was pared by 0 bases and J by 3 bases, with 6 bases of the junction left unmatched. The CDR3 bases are TGCAGTGCTAGAGAAGCCGGACTAGCTAAAGAGACCCAGTACTTC. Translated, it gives CSAREAGLAKETQYF.

The chain's CDR3 is CASSIPGGIEQFF. CDR3 nucleotide sequence: TGTGCCAGCAGCATCCCCGGGGGGATTGAGCAGTTCTTC. The rearrangement uses TRBV7-2 and TRBJ2-1; 7 positions agree with TRBD2. V lost 5 bases and J lost 9; bases outside the gene matches: 7. The CDR3 covers 13 residues. Germline loops: CDR1 SGHTA, CDR2 FQGNSA.

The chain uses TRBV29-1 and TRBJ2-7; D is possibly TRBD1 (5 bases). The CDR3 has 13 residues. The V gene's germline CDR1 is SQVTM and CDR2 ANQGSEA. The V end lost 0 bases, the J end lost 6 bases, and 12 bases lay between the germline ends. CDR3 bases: TGCAGCGTTGAAGAGTACAGGCAAGGCGAGCAGTACTTC. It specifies CSVEEYRQGEQYF.

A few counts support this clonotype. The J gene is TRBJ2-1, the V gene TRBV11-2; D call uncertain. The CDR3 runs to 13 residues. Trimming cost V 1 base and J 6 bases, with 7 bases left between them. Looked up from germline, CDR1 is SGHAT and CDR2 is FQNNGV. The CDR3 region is CASSLVTTNEQFF. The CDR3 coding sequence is TGTGCCAGCAGCTTAGTAACGACCAATGAGCAGTTCTTC.

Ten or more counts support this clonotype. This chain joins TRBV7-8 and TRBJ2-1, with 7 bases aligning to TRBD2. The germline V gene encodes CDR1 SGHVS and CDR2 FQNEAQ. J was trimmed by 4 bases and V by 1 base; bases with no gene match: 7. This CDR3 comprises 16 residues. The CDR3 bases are TGTGCCAGCAGCTTAGGGGGGGACTACACTTACAATGAGCAGTTCTTC. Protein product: CASSLGGDYTYNEQFF.

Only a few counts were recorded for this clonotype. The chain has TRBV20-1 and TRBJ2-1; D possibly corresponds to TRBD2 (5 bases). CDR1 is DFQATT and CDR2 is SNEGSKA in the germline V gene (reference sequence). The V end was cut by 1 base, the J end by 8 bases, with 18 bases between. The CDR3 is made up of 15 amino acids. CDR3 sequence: CSARAPLLVPHEQFF. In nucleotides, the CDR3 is TGCAGTGCTAGAGCCCCTCTACTAGTCCCCCATGAGCAGTTCTTC.

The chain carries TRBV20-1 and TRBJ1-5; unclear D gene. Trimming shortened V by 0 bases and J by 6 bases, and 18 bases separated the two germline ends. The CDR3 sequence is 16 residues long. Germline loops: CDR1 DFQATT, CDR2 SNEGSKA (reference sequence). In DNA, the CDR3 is TGCAGTGCTAGAGATTATCCCCACAGAGATGGTCAGCCCCAGCATTTT. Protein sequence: CSARDYPHRDGQPQHF.

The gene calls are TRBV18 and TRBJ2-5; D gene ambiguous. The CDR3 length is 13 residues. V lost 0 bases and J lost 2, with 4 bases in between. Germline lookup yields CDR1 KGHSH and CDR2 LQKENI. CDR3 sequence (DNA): TGTGCCAGCTCACCACCGAGTCAAGAGACCCAGTACTTC. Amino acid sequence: CASSPPSQETQYF.

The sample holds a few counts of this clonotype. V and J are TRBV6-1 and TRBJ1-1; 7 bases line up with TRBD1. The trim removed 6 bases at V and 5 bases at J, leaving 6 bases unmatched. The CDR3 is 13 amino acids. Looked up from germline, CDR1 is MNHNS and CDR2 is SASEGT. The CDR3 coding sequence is TGTGCCAGCAGACTGGGGACAGCGACTGAAGCTTTCTTT. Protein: CASRLGTATEAFF.

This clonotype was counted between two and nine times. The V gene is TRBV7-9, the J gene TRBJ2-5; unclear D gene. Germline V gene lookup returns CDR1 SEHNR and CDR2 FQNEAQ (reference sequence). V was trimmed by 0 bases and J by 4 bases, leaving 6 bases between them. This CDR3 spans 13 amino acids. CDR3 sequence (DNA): TGTGCCAGCAGCTTAGCTAGTGTAGAGACCCAGTACTTC. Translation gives CASSLASVETQYF.

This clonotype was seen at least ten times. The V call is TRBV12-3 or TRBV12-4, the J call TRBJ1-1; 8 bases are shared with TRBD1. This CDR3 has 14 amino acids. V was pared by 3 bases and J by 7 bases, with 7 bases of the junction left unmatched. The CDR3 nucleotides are TGTGCCAGCAGTTTCGGGACAGGAGGGGATGAAGCTTTCTTT. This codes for CASSFGTGGDEAFF.